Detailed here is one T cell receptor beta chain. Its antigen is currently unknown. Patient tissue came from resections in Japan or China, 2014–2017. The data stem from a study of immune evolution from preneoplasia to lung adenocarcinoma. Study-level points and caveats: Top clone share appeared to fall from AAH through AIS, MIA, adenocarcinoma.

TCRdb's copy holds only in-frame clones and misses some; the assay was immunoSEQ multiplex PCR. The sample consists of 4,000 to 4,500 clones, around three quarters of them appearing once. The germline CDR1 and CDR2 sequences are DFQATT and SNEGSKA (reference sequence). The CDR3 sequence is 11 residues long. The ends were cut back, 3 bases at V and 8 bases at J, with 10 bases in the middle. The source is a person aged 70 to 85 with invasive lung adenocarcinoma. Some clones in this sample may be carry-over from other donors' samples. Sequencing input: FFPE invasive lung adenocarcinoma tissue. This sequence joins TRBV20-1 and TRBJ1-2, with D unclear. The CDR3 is CSASPTDGYTF. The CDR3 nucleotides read TGCAGTGCTAGCCCTACTGACGGCTACACCTTC.